One sample yielded the 27 T cell receptor beta chains listed below, sequenced in a study of identical twins. Using its own MiXCR run on the 5' RACE reads, TCRdb lists one record per CDR3 protein. The sample records 500,000 to 700,000 distinct CDR3 sequences, 7.1% being singletons. The sample also formed part of further work on yellow fever vaccine responses in identical twins.

Sequencing used PBMCs. Every receptor here comes from a young woman in good health.

There are a few counts of this clonotype. The chain links TRBV12-3 or TRBV12-4 to TRBJ2-5; a possible D gene is TRBD1 (5 bases). The length of the CDR3 is 16 residues. With 5 bases removed from V and 5 bases from J, the gap between germline ends came to 21 bases. The CDR3 DNA reads TGTGCCAGCAGTGATTCCACTCCAGGGCGGTGGGAGACCCAGTACTTC. Protein: CASSDSTPGRWETQYF.

The rearrangement joins TRBV12-3 or TRBV12-4 to TRBJ2-2; D is unresolved. The CDR3 has 16 residues. V was trimmed by 2 bases and J by 0 bases, leaving 10 bases between them. In nucleotides, the CDR3 is TGTGCCAGCAGTTTAAGTAGTAGAGCGAACACCGGGGAGCTGTTTTTT. As protein: CASSLSSRANTGELFF.

This clonotype was recorded at least ten times. The V call is TRBV24-1, the J call TRBJ1-2; a weak D match, TRBD1 (5 bases). Germline V gene data show CDR1 as KGHDR and CDR2 as SFDVKD. The CDR3 covers 13 residues. Trimming cost V 4 bases and J 5 bases, with 10 bases left between them. CDR3: CATSEVGEYGYTF. The CDR3 coding sequence is TGTGCCACCAGTGAGGTGGGGGAATATGGCTACACCTTC.

This clonotype has a handful of counts. This chain connects TRBV3-1 to TRBJ2-7; D perhaps matches TRBD1 (6 bases). Germline V gene sequence: CDR1 LGHDT, CDR2 YNNKEL (reference sequence). The CDR3 length is 14 residues. V lost 3 bases to trimming and J lost 2 bases, with 11 bases between them. The CDR3, as DNA: TGTGCCAGCAGCCAGGACAGCTGGGCCTACGAGCAGTACTTC. It codes for CASSQDSWAYEQYF.

This clonotype has a handful of counts. The V call is TRBV20-1, the J call TRBJ1-1, with TRBD1 as a possible D gene (5 bases). Germline CDR1 and CDR2: DFQATT and SNEGSKA (reference sequence). The ends were cut back, 3 bases at V and 5 bases at J, with 10 bases in the middle. There are 12 residues in the CDR3. The CDR3 spells CSASPRVTEAFF. CDR3 coding DNA: TGCAGTGCTAGCCCCAGGGTGACTGAAGCTTTCTTT.

V is TRBV7-2 and J is TRBJ2-5; 12 bases agree with TRBD2. The germline V gene has CDR1 SGHTA and CDR2 FQGNSA. The CDR3 covers 17 residues. Unmatched junction bases numbered 4, after V lost 2 bases and J lost 0 bases. The CDR3 spells CASSLILAGGDQETQYF. The CDR3 nucleotides are TGTGCCAGCAGCTTAATACTAGCGGGGGGAGACCAAGAGACCCAGTACTTC.

As DNA, the CDR3 is TGTGCCAGCAGTTCCGACAGGCCCTCTGGAAACACCATATATTTT. As protein: CASSSDRPSGNTIYF. The chain is built from TRBV12-3 or TRBV12-4 and TRBJ1-3, with D possibly matching TRBD1 (6 bases). Deletions cut 4 bases from V and 0 bases from J, with 10 bases between. The CDR3 extends over 15 amino acids.

A few counts support this clonotype. This rearrangement joins TRBV2 to TRBJ1-6; 9 bases fit TRBD1. Germline values: CDR1 SNHLY, CDR2 FYNNEI. V lost 6 bases, J lost 9 bases, and 6 bases stayed unmatched. The CDR3 is 14 residues long. CDR3 in DNA: TGTGCCAGCAGGGGACAGGGTCTCGGTTCACCCCTCCACTTT. Translation gives CASRGQGLGSPLHF.

This clonotype has just a few counts. The chain combines TRBV5-5 with TRBJ1-4; D ambiguous. This CDR3 is 15 amino acids long. Germline assignment: CDR1 SGHKS and CDR2 YYEKEE (reference sequence). V was trimmed by 0 bases and J by 0 bases, leaving 6 bases between them. CDR3 protein: CASSLALSTNEKLFF. CDR3 nucleotides: TGTGCCAGCAGCTTGGCGTTATCAACTAATGAAAAACTGTTTTTT.

This sequence joins TRBV29-1 and TRBJ2-7, with 8 nucleotides matching TRBD1. The CDR3 has 13 amino acids. Germline CDR1 is SQVTM and CDR2 is ANQGSEA. V trimming: 4 bases; J trimming: 0 bases; junction bases outside the gene matches: 2. CDR3 amino acids: CSVGDRLSYEQYF. The CDR3, as DNA: TGCAGCGTTGGGGACAGGCTCTCCTACGAGCAGTACTTC.

This clonotype was observed a handful of times. The chain links TRBV20-1 to TRBJ2-7; D possibly corresponds to TRBD1 (5 bases). The germline V gene encodes CDR1 DFQATT and CDR2 SNEGSKA (reference sequence). The CDR3 has 17 amino acids. V shed 0 bases and J shed 3 bases, with 21 bases lying between them. The CDR3 spells CSARDLPRPRGFYEQYV. DNA of the CDR3: TGCAGTGCTAGAGATCTGCCCAGACCTAGGGGCTTCTACGAGCAGTACGTC.

The chain is built from TRBV10-3 and TRBJ2-2, with D possibly matching TRBD2 (5 bases). CDR1 is ENHRY and CDR2 is SYGVKD in the germline V gene. The V end was cut by 5 bases, the J end by 0 bases, with 10 bases between. CDR3 size: 15 residues. CDR3: CAISPGSANTGELFF. As DNA, the CDR3 is TGTGCCATCAGTCCGGGATCAGCGAACACCGGGGAGCTGTTTTTT.

Ten or more counts support this clonotype. The V and J genes are TRBV7-2 and TRBJ2-2; D unclear. There are 14 residues in the CDR3. The germline V gene has CDR1 SGHTA and CDR2 FQGNSA. The V end lost 7 bases, the J end lost 6 bases, and 15 bases lay between the germline ends. CDR3 region: CASTRTIPPGELFF. The DNA for the CDR3 is TGTGCCAGCACCCGAACCATCCCCCCCGGGGAGCTGTTTTTT.

This clonotype has a count of ten or more. This sequence joins TRBV5-1 and TRBJ2-1, with D possibly matching TRBD2 (6 bases). Trimming took 7 bases from V and 10 from J, leaving 27 bases between them. The CDR3 is made up of 16 amino acids. Germline assignment: CDR1 SGHRS and CDR2 YFSETQ. In nucleotides, the CDR3 is TGCGCCAGCTGCTCGAACCGGGACCCCGGGGCGGGGGAGCAGTTCTTC. Its protein is CASCSNRDPGAGEQFF.

The chain combines TRBV5-1 with TRBJ2-1; 9 nucleotides line up with TRBD1. With 3 bases clipped from V and 11 bases from J, the junction kept 9 bases outside the gene matches. The CDR3 loop spans 14 amino acids. CDR1 SGHRS and CDR2 YFSETQ come from the germline V gene. The CDR3 here is CASSSRTGDEKQFF. CDR3 in DNA: TGCGCCAGCAGCTCCAGGACAGGGGATGAAAAGCAGTTCTTC.

This chain links TRBV5-1 with TRBJ2-2; 10 nucleotides match TRBD1. Germline V lookup: CDR1 SGHRS, CDR2 YFSETQ. The CDR3 runs to 15 residues. With V trimmed by 4 bases and J by 4 bases, 4 bases remained unmatched. This chain's CDR3 is CASSTTGGSTGELFF. The CDR3 DNA reads TGCGCCAGCAGCACGACAGGGGGCTCCACCGGGGAGCTGTTTTTT. Filled out from reference TRBV5-1 and TRBJ2-2, the complete variable domain reads KAGVTQTPRYLIKTRGQQVTLSCSPISGHRSVSWYQQTPGQGLQFLFEYFSETQRNKGNFPGRFSGRQFSNSRSEMNVSTLELGDSALYLCASSTTGGSTGELFFGEGSRLTVL.

The chain carries TRBV6-4 and TRBJ2-1; 9 positions agree with TRBD2. CDR1 and CDR2 (germline): MRHNA, SNTAGT. The V and J ends lost 0 bases and 5 bases, in that order; junction bases with no gene match: 8. The CDR3 sequence is 17 residues long. CDR3 DNA sequence: TGTGCCAGCAGTGACTCAAGTGGCGGGGGGGGAAACAATGAGCAGTTCTTC. It yields the protein CASSDSSGGGGNNEQFF.

The CDR3 sequence: CASRRSVQSSGANVLTF. As DNA, the CDR3 is TGTGCCAGCAGGCGTAGCGTCCAGAGCTCTGGGGCCAACGTCCTGACTTTC. This chain joins TRBV6-7 and TRBJ2-6; the D gene is possibly TRBD2 (5 bases). TRBV6-7 is noted as an ORF with a role that remains uncertain. The CDR3 is made up of 17 amino acids. V lost 6 bases and J lost 0, with 15 bases in between.

This clonotype was seen ten or more times. The chain links TRBV29-1 to TRBJ2-1; possible D gene TRBD2, 6 bases. This CDR3 is 12 amino acids long. CDR1 SQVTM and CDR2 ANQGSEA come from the germline V gene. Trimming left V 6 bases short and J 12 bases short, with 18 bases between. DNA for the CDR3: TGCAGCGTCCCCGGGACTTCGCCTGGGCAGTTCTTC. It encodes CSVPGTSPGQFF.

This clonotype was seen many times. The gene calls are TRBV27 and TRBJ2-7; no reliable D call. The CDR3 extends over 13 amino acids. In germline, CDR1 is MNHEY, CDR2 SMNVEV (reference sequence). The V gene lost 2 bases and the J gene lost 7 bases, with 12 bases spanning the gap. CDR3 nucleotide sequence: TGTGCCAGCAGTTTAACAGATGGGCTGGAGCAGTACTTC. It yields the protein CASSLTDGLEQYF.

The table lists this clonotype with a few counts. The chain joins TRBV5-1 to TRBJ2-7; 7 positions agree with TRBD1. The CDR3 totals 15 residues. Trimming cost V 4 bases and J 0 bases; bases outside gene matches: 7. Germline V gives CDR1 SGHRS, CDR2 YFSETQ. CDR3 amino acids: CASSPGTESSYEQYV. Written as DNA, the CDR3 is TGCGCCAGCAGCCCCGGGACAGAGAGCTCCTACGAGCAGTACGTC.

The rearrangement joins TRBV6-5 to TRBJ2-1; perhaps TRBD1 as D (6 bases). CDR3 length equals 14 residues. Germline-derived CDR1 and CDR2 are MNHEY and SVGAGI. The germline V and J ends were trimmed by 2 bases and 5 bases, with 10 bases remaining between them. The CDR3 is CASSYRTDDNEQFF. Written as DNA, the CDR3 is TGTGCCAGCAGTTACCGGACAGACGACAATGAGCAGTTCTTC.

This clonotype was recorded a few times. The rearrangement links TRBV10-1 to TRBJ2-4, with D unclear. With 2 bases removed from V and 6 bases from J, the gap between germline ends came to 8 bases. The CDR3 is made up of 13 amino acids. Germline values: CDR1 WNHNN, CDR2 SYGVQD (reference sequence). CDR3 DNA sequence: TGCGCCAGCAGTGAGGGGATTCCAAACATTCAGTACTTC. It translates to CASSEGIPNIQYF.

The genes are TRBV6-1 and TRBJ1-4; 7 bases match TRBD1. Germline V CDR1 and CDR2: MNHNS, SASEGT. J gave up 8 bases and V 6 bases, and 15 bases lay outside the gene matches. The CDR3 length is 16 residues. CDR3 bases: TGTGCCAGCAGAGGGGGACAGCCCGCCGGGAGGGAAAAACTGTTTTTT. This gives the protein CASRGGQPAGREKLFF.

The table lists this clonotype with many counts. V gene TRBV12-3 or TRBV12-4 combines with J gene TRBJ2-2; no reliable D call. With 5 bases removed from V and 1 base from J, the gap between germline ends came to 11 bases. The CDR3 spans 15 residues. The CDR3 here is CASSRTALNTGELFF. In DNA form, the CDR3 reads TGTGCCAGCAGTAGGACGGCACTGAACACCGGGGAGCTGTTTTTT.

This clonotype was seen a handful of times. V usage is TRBV3-1 and J usage is TRBJ1-3; weak D call: TRBD1 (5 bases). V gave up 2 bases and J gave up 2 bases, with 16 bases separating them. The CDR3 spans 17 residues. Germline V gene lookup returns CDR1 LGHDT and CDR2 YNNKEL (reference sequence). In DNA, the CDR3 is TGTGCCAGCAGCCAACGGGGGGTCGGGGTAACTGGAAACACCATATATTTT. Its translation is CASSQRGVGVTGNTIYF.

This clonotype was seen more than once but under ten times. This chain uses TRBV6-5 with TRBJ2-4, with TRBD1 matching over 7 bases. Germline CDR1 reads MNHEY; CDR2 reads SVGAGI. This CDR3 spans 15 amino acids. With V trimmed by 4 bases and J by 6 bases, 9 bases remained unmatched. CDR3 loop: CASSSRQGWGNIQYF. CDR3 bases: TGTGCCAGCAGTTCTCGACAGGGCTGGGGAAACATTCAGTACTTC.